This T cell receptor beta chain was sequenced during a study of control samples from healthy donors and cancer patients. The CDR3 length is 14 residues. The germline CDR1 and CDR2 sequences are MDHEN and SYDVKM. Trimming at V came to 2 bases and at J to 5 bases, leaving 6 bases not matched to a gene. Here immunoSEQ multiplex PCR was the method, and the copy in TCRdb shows in-frame clones only, minus some. Among roughly 73,000 clones listed, about 92% were seen once. V gene TRBV28 combines with J gene TRBJ2-7, with TRBD1 matching 7 bases. This receptor was taken from a woman in her fifties or sixties in good health. Sequencing was performed on blood. As DNA, the CDR3 is TGTGCCAGCAGTTTAAATGACAGGGAAAACGAGCAGTACTTC. Protein product: CASSLNDRENEQYF.